This T cell receptor beta chain was identified during a study of T-cell memory formation after mild COVID-19. Turning to the study itself: For the most part, TCR clusters were specific to one donor. Study-level results: Shrinking CD4+ clones were chiefly CM and EM; CD8+ ones were chiefly EMRA. Contracting clones from day 15 to 85 had balanced CD4/CD8; later expanders favoured CD4+.

There are many counts of this clonotype. Its antigen is as yet unknown. This CDR3 is 14 amino acids long. Germline CDR1 is SGHTA and CDR2 is FQGNSA. With 5 bases removed from V and 5 bases from J, the gap between germline ends came to 14 bases. 5'RACE with constant-segment primers yielded barcoded, UMI-tagged TCR alpha and TCR beta cDNA libraries. MiXCR, run by TCRdb on the 5' RACE reads, gives a single entry per CDR3 protein. The sample carries about 270,000 distinct CDR3 sequences, under 20% recorded once. The specimen sequenced was PBMCs or a T cell subset sorted from them (not recorded which). This chain joins TRBV7-2 and TRBJ2-3; D not certain. The clonotype comes from a man between 18 and 29 years old who had mild COVID-19 (a few samples of this study predate the infection). Cell type and time point are not known. The CDR3 sequence: CASSRIALRDTQYF. The DNA for the CDR3 is TGTGCCAGCAGCCGAATAGCACTCAGAGATACGCAGTATTTT. Complete variable domain (other parts from reference TRBV7-2 and TRBJ2-3): GAGVSQSPSNKVTEKGKDVELRCDPISGHTALYWYRQSLGQGLEFLIYFQGNSAPDKSGLPSDRFSAERTGGSVSTLTIQRTQQEDSAVYLCASSRIALRDTQYFGPGTRLTVL.